This T cell receptor beta chain was sequenced for a study of blood T cell repertoires in COVID-19. Background on the study: PBMCs, B-cell-depleted T cells, or T cells provided the cDNA or gDNA that made up the material.

Here immunoSEQ multiplex PCR was the method, and the copy in TCRdb shows in-frame clones only, minus some. Of approximately 54,000 clones in the sample, 90% are singletons; the top ten hold roughly 3.6%. V was cut by 4 bases and J by 6 bases, with 13 bases left in between. This CDR3 spans 14 amino acids. CDR1 and CDR2 (germline): MNHEY, SMNVEV (reference sequence). Input material: peripheral blood. The source is a man in his fifties with acute or convalescent COVID-19. V and J are TRBV27 and TRBJ1-5, with a weak D call TRBD1 (6 bases). CDR3 in DNA: TGTGCCAGCAGTTCTACAGGGTTGGGTCAGCCCCAGCATTTT. Translated, it gives CASSSTGLGQPQHF.